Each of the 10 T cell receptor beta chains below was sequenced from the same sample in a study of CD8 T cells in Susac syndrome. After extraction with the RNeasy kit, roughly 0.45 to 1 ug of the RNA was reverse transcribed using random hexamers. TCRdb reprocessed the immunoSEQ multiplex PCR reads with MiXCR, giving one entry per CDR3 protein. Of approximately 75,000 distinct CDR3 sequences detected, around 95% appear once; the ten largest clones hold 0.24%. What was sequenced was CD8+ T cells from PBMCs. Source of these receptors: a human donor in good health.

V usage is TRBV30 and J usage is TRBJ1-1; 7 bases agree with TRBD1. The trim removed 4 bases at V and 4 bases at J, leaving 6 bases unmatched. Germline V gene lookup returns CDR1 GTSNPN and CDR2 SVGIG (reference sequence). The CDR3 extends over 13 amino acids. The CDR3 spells CAWTADRVTEAFF. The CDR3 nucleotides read TGTGCCTGGACCGCCGACAGGGTCACTGAAGCTTTCTTT.

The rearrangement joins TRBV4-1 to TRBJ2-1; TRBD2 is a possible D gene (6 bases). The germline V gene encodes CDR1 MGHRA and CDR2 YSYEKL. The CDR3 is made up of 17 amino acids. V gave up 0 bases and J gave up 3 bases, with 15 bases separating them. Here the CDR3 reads CASSQDGAGPFYNEQFF. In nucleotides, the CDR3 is TGCGCCAGCAGCCAAGATGGTGCGGGACCCTTCTACAATGAGCAGTTCTTC.

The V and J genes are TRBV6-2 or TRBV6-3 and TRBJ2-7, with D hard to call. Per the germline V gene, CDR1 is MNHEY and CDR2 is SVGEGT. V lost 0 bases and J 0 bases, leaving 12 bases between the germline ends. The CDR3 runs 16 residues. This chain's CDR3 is CASSYSKWGTSYEQYF. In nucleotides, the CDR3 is TGTGCCAGCAGTTACTCGAAATGGGGAACCTCCTACGAGCAGTACTTC.

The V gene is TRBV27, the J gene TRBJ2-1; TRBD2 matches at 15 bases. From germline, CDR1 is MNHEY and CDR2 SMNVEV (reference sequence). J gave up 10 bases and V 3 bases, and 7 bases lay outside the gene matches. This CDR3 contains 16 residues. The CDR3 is CASSLGTSGGLKEQFF. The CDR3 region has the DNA TGTGCCAGCAGTTTGGGGACTAGCGGGGGGCTAAAGGAGCAGTTCTTC.

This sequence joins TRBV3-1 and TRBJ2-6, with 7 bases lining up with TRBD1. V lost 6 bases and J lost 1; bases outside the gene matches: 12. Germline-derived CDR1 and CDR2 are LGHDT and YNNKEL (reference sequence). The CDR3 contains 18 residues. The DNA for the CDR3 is TGTGCCAGCAGTTCCCGAGGGGGCATGGGATCTGGGGCCAACGTCCTGACTTTC. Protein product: CASSSRGGMGSGANVLTF.

The CDR3 nucleotides read TGTGCCAGTTCCCGAGCGGGGGGCTCCTACAATGAGCAGTTCTTC. Its translation: CASSRAGGSYNEQFF. The V and J genes are TRBV19 and TRBJ2-1, with 9 bases aligning to TRBD2. The length of the CDR3 is 15 residues. Per germline, CDR1 LNHDA and CDR2 SQIVND (reference sequence). V was clipped by 8 bases and J by 0 bases; unmatched bases: 5.

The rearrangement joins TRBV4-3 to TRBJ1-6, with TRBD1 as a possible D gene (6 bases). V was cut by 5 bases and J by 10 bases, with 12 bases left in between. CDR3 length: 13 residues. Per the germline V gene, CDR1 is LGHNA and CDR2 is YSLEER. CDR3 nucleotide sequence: TGCGCCAGCAGCTCTCAAAGGGGGTCACCCCTCCACTTT. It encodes CASSSQRGSPLHF.

CDR3 bases: TGTGCCAGCAGCCCCACTCAGAGGGCCTGGGAGACCCAGTACTTC. Amino acid sequence: CASSPTQRAWETQYF. V is TRBV7-8 and J is TRBJ2-5; a weak D match, TRBD2 (5 bases). The V gene's germline CDR1 is SGHVS and CDR2 FQNEAQ. V lost 5 bases to trimming and J lost 5 bases, with 18 bases between them. The CDR3 length is 15 residues.

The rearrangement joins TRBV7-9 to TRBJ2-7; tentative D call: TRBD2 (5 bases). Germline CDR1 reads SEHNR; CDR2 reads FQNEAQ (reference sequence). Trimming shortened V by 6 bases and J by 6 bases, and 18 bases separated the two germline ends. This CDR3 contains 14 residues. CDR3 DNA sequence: TGTGCCAGCAGTGCGGGCCCCTTGCCCTTCGAGCAGTACTTC. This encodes CASSAGPLPFEQYF.

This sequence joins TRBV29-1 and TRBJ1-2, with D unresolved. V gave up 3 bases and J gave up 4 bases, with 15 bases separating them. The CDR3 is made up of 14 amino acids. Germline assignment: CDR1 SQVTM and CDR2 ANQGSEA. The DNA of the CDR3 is TGCAGCGTTGATCCAGCCCCTCCAGGCTATGGCTACACCTTC. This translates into CSVDPAPPGYGYTF.